This T cell receptor (beta chain) originates from a study of T-cell memory formation after mild COVID-19. The overall study: TCR clusters largely stayed donor specific.

The V and J ends lost 3 bases and 4 bases respectively, with 11 bases between them. This CDR3 contains 14 residues. Germline CDR1 is SGHTA and CDR2 is FQGNSA. In regard to this clonotype: What it binds is not known.

Points from the study as a whole: The study found contracting CD4+ clones mainly in CM and EM and contracting CD8+ clones in EMRA. Later expanders leaned toward CD4+, whereas clones contracting from day 15 to 85 were balanced CD4/CD8. That cross-reactive memory joined was suggested by some responding clones appearing in pre-infection memory.

A single record per CDR3 protein comes from TCRdb applying MiXCR to the 5' RACE reads. The profile covers fewer than 700,000 distinct CDR3 sequences, with approximately 21% appearing a single time and around 9.2% taken by the ten largest. The source is an adult woman who had mild COVID-19 (a few samples of this study predate the infection). Cell type and time point are not known. The sample comprised PBMCs or a T cell subset sorted from them (not recorded which). This chain connects TRBV7-2 to TRBJ2-3; unclear D gene. The CDR3 loop reads CASSFAEISDTQYF. The CDR3 coding sequence is TGTGCCAGCAGCTTCGCGGAAATATCAGATACGCAGTATTTT.